Given below is one T cell receptor beta chain in context. The antigen is undetermined. The data were produced by immunoSEQ multiplex PCR, yet TCRdb's version contains in-frame clones alone and is incomplete. This table has more than 90,000 clones, 80% to 90% appearing once. Exposure to brentuximab vedotin varied, and each patient had relapsed following autologous stem cell transplantation. Germline values: CDR1 MDHEN, CDR2 SYDVKM. Trimming took 5 bases from V and 7 from J, leaving 15 bases between them. The CDR3 totals 14 residues. These data originate in a study of PD-1 blockade in classical Hodgkin lymphoma. Study outcomes and limitations: Baseline TCR diversity was reportedly lower in newly diagnosed patients than in healthy donors. It was reported as lower still in relapsed/refractory patients. With CD4+ cells, TCR diversity rose significantly by C4D1, but not with CD8+ cells. Patients with a complete response exhibited baseline diversity comparable to newly diagnosed patients. Patients with an early start, nivolumab under 1 year after ASCT, were excluded.

V and J are TRBV28 and TRBJ1-5, with a possible D match to TRBD1 (6 bases). The TCR comes from a human donor with classical Hodgkin lymphoma. Sequencing was performed on peripheral blood mononuclear cells (PBMCs), taken before the second cycle of nivolumab. In nucleotides, the CDR3 is TGTGCCAGCAGTGCCCGGGACATTGGGCAGCCCCAGCATTTT. Translating gives CASSARDIGQPQHF.